The 25 T cell receptor beta chains below come from one sample, sequenced in a study of shared clonotypes between healthy human individuals. Method: immunoSEQ multiplex PCR; TCRdb's copy keeps in-frame clones and lacks some. This sample has more than 550,000 clones, with less than 95% found just once. The sample was memory CD8+ T cells from PBMCs. Indicated subset: CD45RO+ cells pooled with CCR7-negative TemRA cells. These receptors all come from a man younger than 35 in good health. Some clones in this sample may be carry-over from other donors' samples.

This sequence joins TRBV13 and TRBJ1-2; tentative D call: TRBD1 (5 bases). Trimming stripped 5 bases from V and 8 bases from J, with 15 bases between. The CDR3 is made up of 13 amino acids. Germline values: CDR1 PRHDT, CDR2 FYEKMQ (reference sequence). CDR3 sequence: CASSRGRKLGYTF. The CDR3 nucleotides read TGTGCCAGCAGCCGGGGGAGGAAGTTGGGCTACACCTTC.

This clone was counted a single time. CDR3 coding DNA: TGTGCCAGCAGCTCAAACAGGGATCCTAATGAAAAACTGTTTTTT. Its translation is CASSSNRDPNEKLFF. V is TRBV7-9 and J is TRBJ1-4; the D gene is possibly TRBD1 (6 bases). The ends were cut back, 4 bases at V and 3 bases at J, with 12 bases in the middle. Germline values: CDR1 SEHNR, CDR2 FQNEAQ (reference sequence). The CDR3 covers 15 residues.

This chain uses TRBV25-1 with TRBJ1-4; TRBD1 aligns across 7 bases. Losses at the gene ends were 5 bases for V and 5 bases for J; bases not matched to a gene: 8. The CDR3 totals 15 residues. Germline values: CDR1 MGHDK, CDR2 SYGVNS. CDR3 DNA sequence: TGTGCCAGCAGTTCGCCGGGACAGCTGAATGAAAAACTGTTTTTT. Translated, it gives CASSSPGQLNEKLFF. The whole variable domain, remainder taken from reference TRBV25-1 and TRBJ1-4, is EADIYQTPRYLVIGTGKKITLECSQTMGHDKMYWYQQDPGMELHLIHYSYGVNSTEKGDLSSESTVSRIRTEHFPLTLESARPSHTSQYLCASSSPGQLNEKLFFGSGTQLSVL.

The chain links TRBV2 to TRBJ2-7, with 7 nucleotides matching TRBD1. Germline trimming cut 6 bases from V and 1 base from J; bases unmatched to any gene: 12. This CDR3 spans 16 amino acids. The germline gives CDR1 SNHLY, CDR2 FYNNEI. Written as DNA, the CDR3 is TGTGCCAGCAGGGGGGCCGTAGGGACAGATTCCTACGAGCAGTACTTC. Amino acid sequence: CASRGAVGTDSYEQYF.

This CDR3 is CASSLGVSGNTIYF. CDR3 nucleotide sequence: TGTGCCAGCAGTTTGGGAGTCTCTGGAAACACCATATATTTT. This chain connects TRBV27 to TRBJ1-3; no clear D gene. The length of the CDR3 is 14 residues. Germline assignment: CDR1 MNHEY and CDR2 SMNVEV (reference sequence). The V and J ends lost 3 bases and 0 bases respectively, with 6 bases between them.

This chain uses TRBV27 with TRBJ2-2; tentatively, D is TRBD2 (5 bases). The CDR3 consists of 15 residues. CDR1 is MNHEY, CDR2 SMNVEV, per germline (reference sequence). Deletions cut 5 bases from V and 4 bases from J, with 14 bases between. CDR3 sequence reads: CASSGGSEPTGELFF. CDR3 DNA sequence: TGTGCCAGCAGTGGCGGGTCTGAGCCCACCGGGGAGCTGTTTTTT.

This chain links TRBV29-1 with TRBJ2-1; no reliable D call. V was cut by 7 bases and J by 1 base, with 11 bases left in between. This CDR3 has 13 amino acids. Germline V gene sequence: CDR1 SQVTM, CDR2 ANQGSEA. Here the CDR3 reads CSGRVGSYNEQFF. CDR3 coding DNA: TGCAGCGGACGGGTGGGGTCCTACAATGAGCAGTTCTTC.

This clone appeared a few times. The genes are TRBV19 and TRBJ2-7, with D perhaps TRBD1 or TRBD2 (5 bases each). Germline CDR1 is LNHDA and CDR2 is SQIVND (reference sequence). Trimming pared 6 bases from V and 7 bases from J, leaving 19 bases between. CDR3 length equals 14 residues. The CDR3 region is CASSHGTVSSEQYF. The DNA for the CDR3 is TGTGCCAGTAGCCACGGGACCGTTAGTTCGGAGCAGTACTTC.

There are a few counts of this clone. The chain links TRBV10-3 to TRBJ1-3; no clear D gene. V shed 0 bases and J shed 0 bases, with 9 bases lying between them. From germline, CDR1 is ENHRY and CDR2 SYGVKD. CDR3 length: 16 residues. The CDR3: CAISESGSPSGNTIYF. For the CDR3, the DNA is TGTGCCATCAGTGAGTCTGGAAGCCCCTCTGGAAACACCATATATTTT.

The gene calls are TRBV9 and TRBJ2-1; 7 bases fit TRBD1. The CDR3 runs 14 residues. The trim removed 3 bases at V and 3 bases at J, leaving 3 bases unmatched. CDR1 is SGDLS and CDR2 is YYNGEE in the germline V gene. The CDR3 spells CASSEQGSYNEQFF. In DNA form, the CDR3 reads TGTGCCAGCAGCGAACAGGGGAGCTACAATGAGCAGTTCTTC.

About this clone itself: At the DNA level, this CDR3 is encoded by other sequences in the same sample as well. The gene calls are TRBV29-1 and TRBJ1-1, with 7 bases matching TRBD1. The J segment lost 4 bases and the V segment lost 7 bases, leaving 3 bases of the junction unmatched. The CDR3 sequence is 11 residues long. The V gene's germline CDR1 is SQVTM and CDR2 ANQGSEA. CDR3 coding DNA: TGCAGCGGCCAGGGGGTCACTGAAGCTTTCTTT. This codes for CSGQGVTEAFF.

J is TRBJ2-1 and V is TRBV29-1; 7 nucleotides line up with TRBD2. This CDR3 has 14 residues. The germline CDR1 and CDR2 sequences are SQVTM and ANQGSEA. V was clipped by 4 bases and J by 5 bases; unmatched bases: 8. CDR3 in amino acids: CSVGMAGVNNEQFF. In DNA, the CDR3 is TGCAGCGTTGGTATGGCGGGAGTGAACAATGAGCAGTTCTTC.

The J gene is TRBJ2-7, the V gene TRBV5-6, with D possibly called TRBD1 or TRBD2 (5 bases each). The V end lost 2 bases, the J end lost 2 bases, and 8 bases lay between the germline ends. The CDR3 totals 13 residues. Germline-derived CDR1 and CDR2 are SGHDT and YYEEEE. CDR3 loop: CASSFSGPYEQYF. The CDR3, as DNA: TGTGCCAGCAGCTTTTCGGGGCCCTACGAGCAGTACTTC.

The rearrangement joins TRBV28 to TRBJ1-2, with D hard to call. The CDR3 runs 18 residues. Trimming pared 7 bases from V and 5 bases from J, leaving 29 bases between. Per the germline V gene, CDR1 is MDHEN and CDR2 is SYDVKM. CDR3 coding DNA: TGTGCCAGCAACCCCGGGGTCCGAAATGCCCTACGCTCATATGGCTACACCTTC. As protein: CASNPGVRNALRSYGYTF.

CDR3 sequence: CASSEHGPGSGGSPLHF. CDR3 nucleotide sequence: TGTGCCAGCAGTGAACATGGGCCGGGTTCGGGAGGCTCACCCCTCCACTTT. The genes are TRBV25-1 and TRBJ1-6; D not resolved. CDR1 and CDR2 from the germline V gene are MGHDK and SYGVNS. The CDR3 consists of 17 residues. The V and J ends lost 2 bases and 10 bases respectively, with 21 bases between them.

The rearrangement links TRBV7-8 to TRBJ1-5; weak D call: TRBD1 (5 bases). V shed 1 base and J shed 2 bases, with 12 bases lying between them. The germline CDR1 and CDR2 sequences are SGHVS and FQNEAQ. The CDR3 totals 16 residues. CDR3 bases: TGTGCCAGCAGCTTAGTTGGGGGGGTCGGCAATCAGCCCCAGCATTTT. This encodes CASSLVGGVGNQPQHF.

The chain has TRBV2 and TRBJ1-5; tentatively, D is TRBD1 (5 bases). Trimming shortened V by 2 bases and J by 3 bases, and 17 bases separated the two germline ends. Germline-derived CDR1 and CDR2 are SNHLY and FYNNEI. The CDR3 spans 17 residues. The CDR3 loop reads CASSERVSLRDNQPQHF. In nucleotides, the CDR3 is TGTGCCAGCAGTGAAAGGGTGAGCCTCAGGGACAATCAGCCCCAGCATTTT.

The chain combines TRBV7-9 with TRBJ2-2; 8 bases are shared with TRBD1. Germline CDR1 SEHNR, CDR2 FQNEAQ (reference sequence). Unmatched junction bases numbered 6, after V lost 6 bases and J lost 3 bases. This CDR3 is built from 15 residues. The CDR3 loop is CASSSQGVDTGELFF. The CDR3 region has the DNA TGTGCCAGCAGTTCACAGGGGGTGGACACCGGGGAGCTGTTTTTT.

The chain carries TRBV27 and TRBJ2-7; D remains unclear. The V gene lost 0 bases and the J gene lost 0 bases, with 6 bases spanning the gap. The CDR3 spans 14 residues. CDR1 MNHEY and CDR2 SMNVEV come from the germline V gene (reference sequence). The CDR3 coding sequence is TGTGCCAGCAGTTTATCGCCCCTCTCCTACGAGCAGTACTTC. As protein: CASSLSPLSYEQYF.

This rearrangement joins TRBV6-5 to TRBJ2-7; D is possibly TRBD2 (5 bases). The length of the CDR3 is 15 residues. V shed 5 bases and J shed 3 bases, with 17 bases lying between them. The germline CDR1 and CDR2 sequences are MNHEY and SVGAGI. DNA for the CDR3: TGTGCCAGCAGTCAACCCGGTAGGGAGAACTACGAGCAGTACTTC. Its translation is CASSQPGRENYEQYF.

The chain couples TRBV7-9 to TRBJ2-1; unclear D gene. The V gene's germline CDR1 is SEHNR and CDR2 FQNEAQ (reference sequence). The CDR3 runs 10 residues. Trimming took off 2 bases at V and 9 bases at J, with 2 bases between the two ends. CDR3: CASSLFEQFF. The DNA for the CDR3 is TGTGCCAGCAGCTTATTTGAGCAGTTCTTC.

This clone occurred once. CDR3 nucleotides: TGTGCCATCAGTGAGTTAGGGTTAGTAGCCAAAAACATTCAGTACTTC. It yields the protein CAISELGLVAKNIQYF. The chain combines TRBV10-3 with TRBJ2-4; D gene unclear. CDR3 length: 16 amino acids. V was shortened by 1 base and J by 0 bases, with 10 bases between the two germline ends. Germline lookup yields CDR1 ENHRY and CDR2 SYGVKD.

Worth noting for this clone: The DNA is left out, because the CDR3 cannot be placed on it with certainty; the CDR3 is given as TCRdb lists it. The V call is TRBV7-9, the J call TRBJ2-1; TRBD2 was called by the table and not checked on the DNA. The CDR3 contains 15 residues when both ends are counted. Germline CDR1 is SEHNR and CDR2 is FQNEAQ (reference sequence). The CDR3 spells CASSPLWQVAGEQFF.

The chain links TRBV5-1 to TRBJ2-7, with 15 bases fitting TRBD2. Germline CDR1 reads SGHRS; CDR2 reads YFSETQ. This CDR3 comprises 17 residues. J gave up 0 bases and V 3 bases, and 4 bases lay outside the gene matches. This chain's CDR3 is CASSSKGLAGGSYEQYF. The CDR3 DNA sequence: TGCGCCAGCAGCTCCAAGGGACTAGCGGGGGGCTCCTACGAGCAGTACTTC.

In its sample, this clone was seen a few times. V gene TRBV7-9 combines with J gene TRBJ1-1; D is undetermined. The CDR3 sequence is 14 residues long. V lost 6 bases to trimming and J lost 3 bases, with 14 bases between them. The V gene's germline CDR1 is SEHNR and CDR2 FQNEAQ (reference sequence). As DNA, the CDR3 is TGTGCCAGCAGTCGGGTTAGGGCAGACACTGAAGCTTTCTTT. As protein: CASSRVRADTEAFF.